Shown below are 32 T cell receptor beta chains from a single sample sequenced in a study of control samples from healthy donors and cancer patients. Libraries were prepared by immunoSEQ multiplex PCR; TCRdb keeps only in-frame clonotypes and omits some of them. The table lists tens of thousands of clones, approximately 94% of them singletons. Sample: blood. The source is a woman aged 25 to 39 in good health.

The chain is built from TRBV18 and TRBJ2-6; 7 bases match TRBD1. CDR1 is KGHSH and CDR2 is LQKENI in the germline V gene. V lost 4 bases to trimming and J lost 0 bases; unmatched junction nucleotides: 9. CDR3 length: 18 amino acids. The CDR3 DNA sequence: TGTGCCAGCTCACTGTTCGGACAGGCATCCTCTGGGGCCAACGTCCTGACTTTC. It translates to CASSLFGQASSGANVLTF.

The genes are TRBV27 and TRBJ1-1; D is undetermined. The germline gives CDR1 MNHEY, CDR2 SMNVEV (reference sequence). V was shortened by 9 bases and J by 0 bases, with 11 bases between the two germline ends. The CDR3 loop spans 13 amino acids. CDR3 amino acids: CASRRTMNTEAFF. CDR3 DNA sequence: TGTGCCAGTCGACGGACGATGAACACTGAAGCTTTCTTT.

The V gene is TRBV6-1, the J gene TRBJ1-3, with D possibly matching TRBD1 (5 bases). V was shortened by 3 bases and J by 0 bases, with 12 bases between the two germline ends. CDR1 and CDR2 (germline): MNHNS, SASEGT. The CDR3 loop spans 16 amino acids. This CDR3 is CASSDNRGHSGNTIYF. DNA of the CDR3: TGTGCCAGCAGTGATAACCGGGGCCACTCTGGAAACACCATATATTTT.

The chain employs TRBV3-1 (or the pseudogene TRBV3-2) and TRBJ1-5; no clear D gene. CDR3 length equals 13 residues. V was shortened by 0 bases and J by 3 bases, with 3 bases between the two germline ends. In germline, CDR1 is LGHDT, CDR2 YNNKEL (reference sequence). The CDR3, as DNA: TGTGCCAGCAGCCAAGAGCCCAATCAGCCCCAGCATTTT. This gives the protein CASSQEPNQPQHF.

This chain links TRBV30 with TRBJ1-3; D remains unclear. The length of the CDR3 is 14 residues. CDR1 is GTSNPN, CDR2 SVGIG, per germline (reference sequence). Trimming stripped 4 bases from V and 0 bases from J, with 10 bases between. The CDR3 protein is CAWTAGYSGNTIYF. The CDR3 region has the DNA TGTGCCTGGACGGCCGGGTACTCTGGAAACACCATATATTTT.

This clone has just one count. The gene calls are TRBV3-1 (or the pseudogene TRBV3-2) and TRBJ1-1; D gene unclear. V was trimmed by 3 bases and J by 0 bases, leaving 11 bases between them. CDR1 and CDR2 (germline): LGHDT, YNNKEL (reference sequence). The CDR3 runs 15 residues. The CDR3 here is CASSHSPGLNTEAFF. CDR3 in DNA: TGTGCCAGCAGCCACAGTCCAGGACTGAACACTGAAGCTTTCTTT.

Regarding this clone: In the same sample, other DNA sequences code for this CDR3. The chain joins TRBV5-1 to TRBJ2-2, with 11 bases that match TRBD1. Trimming took 4 bases from V and 6 from J; bases not matched to a gene: 5. The CDR3 loop spans 15 amino acids. Per germline, CDR1 SGHRS and CDR2 YFSETQ. CDR3 sequence reads: CASSLGTGGSGELFF. The CDR3 DNA sequence: TGCGCCAGCAGCCTCGGGACAGGGGGTTCCGGGGAGCTGTTTTTT.

The chain joins TRBV27 to TRBJ2-2, with D perhaps TRBD1 (6 bases). The CDR3 sequence is 15 residues long. CDR1 and CDR2 from the germline V gene are MNHEY and SMNVEV (reference sequence). The V end was cut by 3 bases, the J end by 4 bases, with 12 bases between. The CDR3 region has the DNA TGTGCCAGCAGTTTGCAGGGGCCCGTCACCGGGGAGCTGTTTTTT. Its translation: CASSLQGPVTGELFF.

With regard to this clone: This sample includes further DNA sequences coding for the same CDR3. CDR3 residues: CASSLGQTNEKLFF. The CDR3 DNA follows: TGCGCCAGCAGCCTGGGACAGACTAATGAAAAACTGTTTTTT. The genes are TRBV4-1 and TRBJ1-4, with TRBD1 matching over 7 bases. This CDR3 comprises 14 residues. The ends lost 4 bases at V and 2 bases at J; junction bases unmatched: 1. Germline assignment: CDR1 MGHRA and CDR2 YSYEKL.

The chain combines TRBV7-2 with TRBJ2-5, with 7 bases aligning to TRBD1. V lost 3 bases to trimming and J lost 5 bases; unmatched junction nucleotides: 3. Germline CDR1 and CDR2: SGHTA and FQGNSA. This CDR3 region has 13 residues. This CDR3 is CASSFDRDETQYF. The CDR3 nucleotides read TGTGCCAGCAGCTTTGACAGGGATGAGACCCAGTACTTC.

The rearrangement joins TRBV3-1 (or the pseudogene TRBV3-2) to TRBJ1-3, with D unclear. The germline CDR1 and CDR2 sequences are LGHDT and YNNKEL (reference sequence). Trimming removed 4 bases at V and 2 bases at J, with 9 bases between. The CDR3 has 14 residues. The CDR3, as DNA: TGTGCCAGCAGCCTGCGGGATGCTGGAAACACCATATATTTT. Encoded protein: CASSLRDAGNTIYF.

This clone was observed a handful of times. The chain recombines TRBV11-2 with TRBJ1-3; tentatively, D is TRBD1 (5 bases). There are 16 residues in the CDR3. Trimming shortened V by 4 bases and J by 2 bases, and 15 bases separated the two germline ends. Looked up from germline, CDR1 is SGHAT and CDR2 is FQNNGV. The CDR3 region has the DNA TGTGCCAGCAGCTCCCCATGGCAGGGCGCTGGAAACACCATATATTTT. Translation gives CASSSPWQGAGNTIYF. The full variable domain, its missing parts supplied by reference TRBV11-2 and TRBJ1-3, is EAGVAQSPRYKIIEKRQSVAFWCNPISGHATLYWYQQILGQGPKLLIQFQNNGVVDDSQLPKDRFSAERLKGVDSTLKIQPAKLEDSAVYLCASSSPWQGAGNTIYFGEGSWLTVV.

This clone was counted a single time. The rearrangement uses TRBV20-1 and TRBJ1-3; D unclear. V dropped 0 bases and J dropped 10 bases, with 7 bases sitting between them. Germline loops: CDR1 DFQATT, CDR2 SNEGSKA (reference sequence). The CDR3 has 11 residues. The CDR3 sequence: CSARDTRTIYF. The CDR3, as DNA: TGCAGTGCTAGAGATACGAGAACCATATATTTT.

V and J are TRBV7-9 and TRBJ1-2; D uncertain. From germline, CDR1 is SEHNR and CDR2 FQNEAQ (reference sequence). The length of the CDR3 is 13 residues. Trimming shortened V by 6 bases and J by 2 bases, and 10 bases separated the two germline ends. Written as DNA, the CDR3 is TGTGCCAGCAGTTCCGGGTTAAACTATGGCTACACCTTC. The encoded protein is CASSSGLNYGYTF.

The rearrangement links TRBV19 to TRBJ1-2, with D possibly matching TRBD1 (6 bases). The CDR3 length is 13 residues. Germline lookup yields CDR1 LNHDA and CDR2 SQIVND (reference sequence). Trimming stripped 11 bases from V and 5 bases from J, with 18 bases between. The CDR3 coding sequence is TGTGCCGCGGGGGCCGGTCGCCTTTATGGCTACACCTTC. Translation: CAAGAGRLYGYTF.

The chain combines TRBV12-3 or TRBV12-4 with TRBJ2-2; D is ambiguous. This CDR3 comprises 12 residues. Trimming shortened V by 4 bases and J by 9 bases, and 9 bases separated the two germline ends. The CDR3 reads CASSSKIRELFF. The CDR3 bases are TGTGCCAGCAGTTCAAAAATCAGGGAGCTGTTTTTT.

V usage is TRBV11-1 and J usage is TRBJ2-7; 8 bases match TRBD1. Germline CDR1 is SGHAT and CDR2 is FQDESV (reference sequence). CDR3 length: 13 residues. Unmatched junction bases numbered 8, after V lost 7 bases and J lost 6 bases. The DNA for the CDR3 is TGTGCCAGCACCATAGAGACAGGGGTCGAGCAGTACTTC. As protein: CASTIETGVEQYF.

The genes are TRBV20-1 and TRBJ2-1; D unclear. There are 15 residues in the CDR3. Germline V gene sequence: CDR1 DFQATT, CDR2 SNEGSKA (reference sequence). V lost 3 bases and J 7 bases, leaving 19 bases between the germline ends. As DNA, the CDR3 is TGCAGTGCTAGTAGGCAGACTGGCTCAAGGAATGAGCAGTTCTTC. Translating gives CSASRQTGSRNEQFF.

This rearrangement joins TRBV4-1 to TRBJ1-5, with unresolved D. Per germline, CDR1 MGHRA and CDR2 YSYEKL. Between the trimmed V and J ends, which lost 1 base and 7 bases, there was a span of 11 bases. This CDR3 contains 14 residues. Here the CDR3 reads CASSQGLGGQPQHF. For the CDR3, the DNA is TGCGCCAGCAGCCAAGGGCTTGGCGGGCAGCCCCAGCATTTT.

This clone was detected once. The chain uses TRBV18 and TRBJ1-4, with TRBD1 as a possible D gene (5 bases). This CDR3 has 14 amino acids. Deletions cut 8 bases from V and 6 bases from J, with 16 bases between. Germline V gene sequence: CDR1 KGHSH, CDR2 LQKENI. The CDR3 loop is CASQRGGGDEKLFF. The CDR3 DNA sequence: TGTGCCAGCCAAAGGGGCGGTGGGGATGAAAAACTGTTTTTT.

This clone occurred once. The chain combines TRBV12-3 or TRBV12-4 with TRBJ1-5; TRBD1 is a possible D gene (6 bases). CDR3 length: 13 amino acids. Between the trimmed V and J ends, which lost 7 bases and 4 bases, there was a span of 11 bases. CDR3 residues: CASTLQGNQPQHF. The CDR3 coding sequence is TGTGCCAGCACCTTACAGGGAAATCAGCCCCAGCATTTT.

The CDR3 protein is CASSPPRQESNYGYTF. CDR3 DNA sequence: TGTGCCAGCAGCCCCCCCCGACAGGAGTCCAACTATGGCTACACCTTC. The chain uses TRBV5-4 and TRBJ1-2; TRBD1 is a possible D gene (6 bases). This CDR3 is built from 16 residues. The germline gives CDR1 SGHNT, CDR2 YYREEE (reference sequence). Trimming took off 4 bases at V and 2 bases at J, with 18 bases between the two ends.

The chain recombines TRBV2 with TRBJ1-4; D is uncertain. CDR1 is SNHLY and CDR2 is FYNNEI in the germline V gene. V shed 6 bases and J shed 2 bases, with 13 bases lying between them. The CDR3 has 15 residues. CDR3: CASRANSSTNEKLFF. DNA for the CDR3: TGTGCCAGCAGAGCGAACAGTTCGACTAATGAAAAACTGTTTTTT.

The genes are TRBV5-6 and TRBJ2-2, with TRBD1 matching 7 bases. Trimming took 5 bases from V and 6 from J; bases not matched to a gene: 7. The CDR3 is 14 amino acids. The germline V gene has CDR1 SGHDT and CDR2 YYEEEE. The CDR3 region is CASRHVDRAGELFF. The CDR3 DNA reads as TGTGCCAGCAGGCACGTTGACAGGGCCGGGGAGCTGTTTTTT.

J is TRBJ2-6 and V is TRBV6-1; D possibly corresponds to TRBD2 (5 bases). The germline V gene encodes CDR1 MNHNS and CDR2 SASEGT. The CDR3 covers 17 residues. Trimming left V 2 bases short and J 2 bases short, with 13 bases between. In DNA, the CDR3 is TGTGCCAGCAGTGAAAGTTTCGGAGGTACTGGGGCCAACGTCCTGACTTTC. Translation: CASSESFGGTGANVLTF.

The genes are TRBV19 and TRBJ1-5; D call uncertain. This CDR3 is built from 13 residues. Deletions cut 5 bases from V and 7 bases from J, with 12 bases between. The germline CDR1 and CDR2 sequences are LNHDA and SQIVND (reference sequence). In DNA form, the CDR3 reads TGTGCCAGTAGTTTGGACCCACTCCAGCCCCAGCATTTT. It specifies CASSLDPLQPQHF.

This chain uses TRBV27 with TRBJ2-1, with D perhaps being TRBD1 or TRBD2 (5 bases each). In germline, CDR1 is MNHEY, CDR2 SMNVEV (reference sequence). The CDR3 totals 14 residues. The V and J ends lost 1 base and 9 bases respectively, with 13 bases between them. In DNA form, the CDR3 reads TGTGCCAGCAGTTTATTGGTGGGGGAAGGTGAGCAGTTCTTC. Its translation is CASSLLVGEGEQFF.

This rearrangement joins TRBV27 to TRBJ2-2; 7 bases fit TRBD2. Per germline, CDR1 MNHEY and CDR2 SMNVEV (reference sequence). The V gene end was trimmed by 6 bases and the J gene end by 7 bases; junction bases not matched to a gene: 11. The CDR3 runs 15 residues. The CDR3 DNA reads TGTGCCAGCAGAACAGCGGGGAGTACAAACGGGGAGCTGTTTTTT. Protein: CASRTAGSTNGELFF.

A single count supports this clone. The chain couples TRBV5-8 to TRBJ2-7; D gene ambiguous. Germline lookup yields CDR1 SGHTS and CDR2 YDEGEE. This CDR3 has 13 amino acids. Trimming removed 4 bases from V and 6 bases from J, with 14 bases in between. CDR3 residues: CASSKRGQSEQYV. Here the CDR3 DNA reads TGTGCCAGCAGCAAGCGTGGGCAAAGCGAGCAGTACGTC.

V gene TRBV7-2 combines with J gene TRBJ2-7; TRBD2 is a possible D gene (6 bases). The CDR3 sequence is 15 residues long. V was clipped by 1 base and J by 0 bases, with 10 bases between them. Per the germline V gene, CDR1 is SGHTA and CDR2 is FQGNSA. The CDR3 is CASSLVWGVSYEQYF. The CDR3 DNA follows: TGTGCCAGCAGCTTAGTTTGGGGGGTCTCCTACGAGCAGTACTTC.

The chain is built from TRBV3-1 (or the pseudogene TRBV3-2) and TRBJ2-3, with D uncertain. The CDR3 is 15 amino acids. Trimming shortened V by 1 base and J by 5 bases, and 13 bases separated the two germline ends. Germline values: CDR1 LGHDT, CDR2 YNNKEL (reference sequence). CDR3: CASSQASRVVDTQYF. The CDR3 nucleotides read TGTGCCAGCAGCCAAGCCAGTAGGGTAGTAGATACGCAGTATTTT.

This rearrangement joins TRBV11-2 to TRBJ2-3; TRBD2 might be the D (6 bases). The V and J ends lost 1 base and 5 bases respectively, with 16 bases between them. The V gene's germline CDR1 is SGHAT and CDR2 FQNNGV. This CDR3 is built from 16 residues. CDR3 nucleotides: TGTGCCAGCAGCTTAGGATCCCTAACGGGGGTAGATACGCAGTATTTT. Translating gives CASSLGSLTGVDTQYF.